This TCR beta chain was captured in a study of cytomegalovirus exposure and HLA in healthy donors. A word on this clone: Its antigen remains unknown.

The study, taken as a whole, reports: As was reported, the classifier diagnosed cytomegalovirus status with high specificity and sensitivity. It was found in a later analysis that first-cohort TCR clusters tended to co-occur in the 120 validation repertoires. Most TCR sequences proved rare, with some public TCRs found in many donors. A list of 164 TCR beta chains associated with cytomegalovirus was given.

The CDR3 runs 14 residues. The V gene lost 3 bases and the J gene lost 5 bases, with 13 bases spanning the gap. Germline assignment: CDR1 LNHDA and CDR2 SQIVND (reference sequence). Using immunoSEQ multiplex PCR, the repertoire was profiled, and TCRdb retains in-frame clones only, with some absent. The table lists fewer than 400,000 clones, roughly 85% of them singletons, with 0.65% to 0.85% in the top ten. The source material was PBMCs. The source of this sequence is a young woman in good health and CMV-seronegative. The genes are TRBV19 and TRBJ1-1, with D hard to call. CDR3 DNA sequence: TGTGCCAGTAGTATCCGGGGAGGGTGGACTGAAGCTTTCTTT. Translating it yields CASSIRGGWTEAFF.